This TCR beta chain stems from a study of blood T cell repertoires in COVID-19. Within 2 weeks of study entry, exposed participants had contacted a PCR-confirmed or clinician-diagnosed COVID-19 case. The protocol was immunoSEQ multiplex PCR, while the TCRdb copy is restricted to in-frame clones and leaves out a portion. Among around 320,000 clones listed, around nine tenths were seen once. The germline V and J ends were trimmed by 0 bases and 3 bases, with 9 bases remaining between them. Per germline, CDR1 SGHDT and CDR2 YYEEEE. The CDR3 runs to 14 residues. The receptor was derived from a woman in her twenties or thirties who had been exposed to COVID-19. The rearrangement links TRBV5-6 to TRBJ2-5; possible D gene TRBD1, 5 bases. The material sequenced was PBMCs or T cells enriched from blood (not recorded which). CDR3 DNA sequence: TGTGCCAGCAGCTTGGTCCAGGGAAAAGAGACCCAGTACTTC. It encodes CASSLVQGKETQYF.